The clone carrying this T cell receptor beta chain was recorded many times. Its antigen is undetermined. Assembly of TCR beta libraries relied on iRepertoire HTBI primers together with Arm-PCR of CDR3 regions. TCRdb reprocessed the multiplex PCR reads with MiXCR, giving one entry per CDR3 protein. The sample holds about 380,000 distinct CDR3 sequences, roughly 15% seen once. This sample stems from a study of regulatory T cells in long-lasting Graves disease. The overall study: Recently diagnosed Graves' patients had received antithyroid drugs for under 3 months.

The study, taken as a whole, reports: Whereas new patients shared 900 to 1,000 public clonotypes, persistent patients shared more, at under 3,500.

The sample's time point: newly diagnosed GD, antithyroid drugs for less than 3 months. After RNA was extracted from PBMCs, the TCR library was made from it. The receptor comes from a female donor with Graves disease. Specimen: peripheral blood mononuclear cells (PBMCs), collected at new diagnosis, from a patient treated with antithyroid drugs.

The CDR3 sequence: CASSLTSGNHEQYF. CDR3 in DNA: TGTGCCAGCAGCTTGACTAGCGGTAACCACGAGCAGTACTTC. V and J are TRBV13 and TRBJ2-7, with 9 bases aligning to TRBD2. J was trimmed by 5 bases and V by 3 bases; bases with no gene match: 5. The CDR3 runs to 14 residues. Germline V gives CDR1 PRHDT, CDR2 FYEKMQ (reference sequence).